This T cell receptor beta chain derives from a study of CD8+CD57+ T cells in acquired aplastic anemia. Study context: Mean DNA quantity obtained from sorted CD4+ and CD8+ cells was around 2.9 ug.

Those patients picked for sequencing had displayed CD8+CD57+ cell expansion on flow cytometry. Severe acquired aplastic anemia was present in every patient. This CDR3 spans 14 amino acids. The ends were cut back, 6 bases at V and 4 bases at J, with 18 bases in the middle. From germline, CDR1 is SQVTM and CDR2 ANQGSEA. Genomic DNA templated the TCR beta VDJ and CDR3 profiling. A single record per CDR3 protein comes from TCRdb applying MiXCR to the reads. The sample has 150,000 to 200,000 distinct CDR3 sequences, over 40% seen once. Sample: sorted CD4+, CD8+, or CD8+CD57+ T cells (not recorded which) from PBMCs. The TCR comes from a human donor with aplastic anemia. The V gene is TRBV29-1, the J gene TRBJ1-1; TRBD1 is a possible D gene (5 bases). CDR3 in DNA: TGCAGCGTGCAGGGCCTTTATGCCAGCACTGAAGCTTTCTTT. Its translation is CSVQGLYASTEAFF.